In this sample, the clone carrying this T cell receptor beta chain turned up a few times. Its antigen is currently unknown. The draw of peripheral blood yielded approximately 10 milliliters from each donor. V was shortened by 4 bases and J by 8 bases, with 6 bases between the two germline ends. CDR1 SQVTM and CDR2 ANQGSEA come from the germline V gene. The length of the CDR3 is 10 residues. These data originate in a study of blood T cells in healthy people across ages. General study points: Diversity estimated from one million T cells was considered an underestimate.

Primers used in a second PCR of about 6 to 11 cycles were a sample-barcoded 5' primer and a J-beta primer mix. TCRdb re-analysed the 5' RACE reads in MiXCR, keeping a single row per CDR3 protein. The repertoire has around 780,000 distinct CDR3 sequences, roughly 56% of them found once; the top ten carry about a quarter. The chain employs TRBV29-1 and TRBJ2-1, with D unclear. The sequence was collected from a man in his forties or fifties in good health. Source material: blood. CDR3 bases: TGCAGCGTTGGAAAGGATGAGCAGTTCTTC. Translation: CSVGKDEQFF.